A few counts support the clone carrying this TCR beta chain. The data are from a study of T-cell reconstitution after alpha-beta-depleted transplantation in children. TCRbeta library construction was performed incorporating unique molecular identifiers. Each CDR3 protein is one row after TCRdb ran MiXCR on the PCR reads. The sample records some 550,000 distinct CDR3 sequences, about 17% being singletons. The CDR3 covers 16 residues. Germline-derived CDR1 and CDR2 are SGHTA and FQGTGA. V was pared by 6 bases and J by 0 bases, with 15 bases between. This receptor was obtained from a human donor who donated a stem cell graft to a child with acute lymphoblastic leukemia. Source: PBMCs from the stem cell graft donor, taken from the stem cell graft. V is TRBV7-3 and J is TRBJ2-1, with D unresolved. CDR3 region: CASSRGTNPSYNEQFF. The CDR3, as DNA: TGTGCCAGCAGTCGAGGAACTAATCCCTCCTACAATGAGCAGTTCTTC.